This TCR beta chain was sequenced in a study of shared clonotypes between healthy human individuals. The table came from immunoSEQ multiplex PCR; TCRdb's copy has only in-frame clones and leaves some out. The sample lists over 2 million clones; 95% were seen once. The germline V gene has CDR1 SGHTA and CDR2 FQGNSA. The CDR3 totals 13 residues. The V and J ends lost 2 bases and 0 bases respectively, with 4 bases between them. About this clone itself: At the DNA level, this CDR3 is encoded by other sequences in the same sample as well.

This TCR was recovered from a man aged 18 to 30 in good health. Input material: naive CD4+ T cells sorted from blood. Subset in this sample: CD45RA+ positively selected. V usage is TRBV7-2 and J usage is TRBJ1-2; D ambiguous. This CDR3 reads CASSLSANYGYTF. The CDR3 DNA follows: TGTGCCAGCAGCTTATCTGCTAACTATGGCTACACCTTC.